Below are 10 T cell receptor beta chains sequenced from a single sample in a study of T cell responses to AZD1222 COVID-19 vaccine. Assay: immunoSEQ multiplex PCR; the TCRdb copy retains only in-frame clones and omits some. The data show tens of thousands of clones, less than 95% seen once. The sequencing used peripheral blood, collected 28 days after the second AZD1222 dose. The receptors were gathered from an adult who received the AZD1222 COVID-19 vaccine.

The rearrangement links TRBV28 to TRBJ1-2; no clear D. The CDR3 consists of 13 residues. CDR1 MDHEN and CDR2 SYDVKM come from the germline V gene. Deletions cut 4 bases from V and 1 base from J, with 7 bases between. CDR3 sequence: CASSSGFNYGYTF. CDR3 sequence (DNA): TGTGCCAGCAGTTCGGGGTTTAACTATGGCTACACCTTC.

This chain connects TRBV19 to TRBJ2-3, with 7 positions matching TRBD1. The CDR3 sequence is 14 residues long. V gave up 5 bases and J gave up 3 bases; unmatched junction bases: 5. CDR1 LNHDA and CDR2 SQIVND come from the germline V gene (reference sequence). The CDR3: CASSDHRGTDTQYF. The CDR3 nucleotides are TGTGCCAGTAGTGATCACAGGGGTACAGATACGCAGTATTTT.

This rearrangement joins TRBV15 to TRBJ1-6, with a tentative D call TRBD1 (5 bases). V was cut by 3 bases and J by 1 base, with 13 bases left in between. CDR1 is LNHNV, CDR2 YYDKDF, per germline (reference sequence). The CDR3 contains 17 residues. Here the CDR3 DNA reads TGTGCCACCAGCAGTGATTTAAGGACATCCTATAATTCACCCCTCCACTTT. It encodes CATSSDLRTSYNSPLHF.

The V gene is TRBV3-1 (or the pseudogene TRBV3-2), the J gene TRBJ2-1; TRBD2 matches 10 bases. V dropped 4 bases and J dropped 4; count of bases not matched to a gene: 4. The CDR3 totals 15 residues. In germline, CDR1 is LGHDT, CDR2 YNNKEL (reference sequence). CDR3 sequence: CASSPGLAAYNEQFF. The CDR3 DNA reads as TGTGCCAGCAGCCCCGGACTAGCGGCTTACAATGAGCAGTTCTTC.

The V call is TRBV7-8, the J call TRBJ2-7; D unresolved. The CDR3 is made up of 17 amino acids. With 1 base removed from V and 2 bases from J, the gap between germline ends came to 18 bases. Germline-derived CDR1 and CDR2 are SGHVS and FQNEAQ. This CDR3 reads CASSLVPTRKSTYEQYF. The CDR3, as DNA: TGTGCCAGCAGCTTAGTCCCGACAAGGAAATCTACCTACGAGCAGTACTTC.

This sequence joins TRBV12-3 or TRBV12-4 and TRBJ2-5; tentatively, D is TRBD1 (5 bases). V was clipped by 7 bases and J by 2 bases, with 11 bases between them. There are 13 residues in the CDR3. In DNA, the CDR3 is TGTGCCAGCAAAAGTGGGGCTCAAGAGACCCAGTACTTC. Translating it yields CASKSGAQETQYF.

The chain recombines TRBV4-1 with TRBJ1-6; D is undetermined. CDR1 is MGHRA and CDR2 is YSYEKL in the germline V gene. The CDR3 runs 13 residues. V dropped 1 base and J dropped 10 bases, with 8 bases sitting between them. This CDR3 reads CASSQGNASPLHF. CDR3 sequence (DNA): TGCGCCAGCAGCCAAGGGAACGCCTCACCCCTCCACTTT.

This clone was recorded only once. This chain connects TRBV7-8 to TRBJ2-7; TRBD1 might be the D (5 bases). The CDR3 length is 13 residues. Per germline, CDR1 SGHVS and CDR2 FQNEAQ. Trimming took 1 base from V and 6 from J, leaving 10 bases between them. CDR3: CASSLGLRGEQYF. The CDR3 DNA is TGTGCCAGCAGCTTAGGGCTTAGGGGCGAGCAGTACTTC.

This chain joins TRBV5-1 and TRBJ1-2, with unresolved D. CDR1 SGHRS and CDR2 YFSETQ come from the germline V gene. The CDR3 spans 15 residues. Between the trimmed V and J ends, which lost 3 bases and 8 bases, there was a span of 20 bases. CDR3: CASSSLNRMDGGYTF. The CDR3 DNA sequence: TGCGCCAGCAGCTCCCTTAATCGGATGGACGGCGGCTACACCTTC.

The chain employs TRBV3-1 (or the pseudogene TRBV3-2) and TRBJ2-5; no firm D call. Trimming removed 2 bases at V and 5 bases at J, with 3 bases between. CDR3 size: 11 residues. Germline lookup yields CDR1 LGHDT and CDR2 YNNKEL (reference sequence). The CDR3 nucleotides are TGTGCCAGCAGCCAAATGGAGACCCAGTACTTC. Its translation is CASSQMETQYF.